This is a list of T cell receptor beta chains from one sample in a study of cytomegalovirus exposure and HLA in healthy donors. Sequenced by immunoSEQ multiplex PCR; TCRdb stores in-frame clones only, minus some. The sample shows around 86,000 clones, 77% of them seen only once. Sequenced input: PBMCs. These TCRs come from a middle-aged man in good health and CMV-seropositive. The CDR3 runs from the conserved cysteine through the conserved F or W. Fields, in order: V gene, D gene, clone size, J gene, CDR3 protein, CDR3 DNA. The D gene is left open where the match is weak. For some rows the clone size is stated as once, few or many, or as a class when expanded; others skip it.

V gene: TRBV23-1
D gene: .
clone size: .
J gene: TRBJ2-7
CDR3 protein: CASSHRNHSCKYF
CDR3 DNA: TGCGCCAGCAGTCACCGTAACCACAGTTGCAAGTACTTC

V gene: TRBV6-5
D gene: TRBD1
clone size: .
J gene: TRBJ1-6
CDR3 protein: CASSYITGQGLSPLHF
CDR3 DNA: TGTGCCAGCAGTTACATAACGGGACAGGGGCTTTCACCCCTCCACTTT

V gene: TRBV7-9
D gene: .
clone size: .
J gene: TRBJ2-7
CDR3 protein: CASTLDGGSHEQYF
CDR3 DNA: TGTGCCAGCACCCTCGACGGGGGATCCCACGAGCAGTACTTC

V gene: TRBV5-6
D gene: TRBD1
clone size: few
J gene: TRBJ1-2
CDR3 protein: CASSLGQGAYGYTF
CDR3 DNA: TGTGCCAGCAGCTTGGGACAGGGGGCCTATGGCTACACCTTC

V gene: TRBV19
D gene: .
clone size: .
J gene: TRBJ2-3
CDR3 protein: CASSLDSVITSDTQYF
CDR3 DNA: TGTGCCAGTAGTTTGGACAGTGTTATTACCTCAGATACGCAGTATTTT

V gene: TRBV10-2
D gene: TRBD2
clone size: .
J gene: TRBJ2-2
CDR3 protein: CASRREGEAGELFF
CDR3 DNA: TGCGCCAGCCGGCGGGAGGGCGAAGCCGGGGAGCTGTTTTTT

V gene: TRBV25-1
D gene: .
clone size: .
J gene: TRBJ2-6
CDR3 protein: CASSLSQGLSSGANVLTF
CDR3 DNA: TGTGCCAGCAGTTTAAGTCAGGGCCTAAGCTCTGGGGCCAACGTCCTGACTTTC

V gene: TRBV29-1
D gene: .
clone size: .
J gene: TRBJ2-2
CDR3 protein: CSVEVVSYTGELFF
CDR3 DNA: TGCAGCGTTGAAGTAGTCTCTTACACCGGGGAGCTGTTTTTT

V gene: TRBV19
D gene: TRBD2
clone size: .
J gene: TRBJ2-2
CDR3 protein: CASSIGLAGRLNTGELFF
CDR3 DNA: TGTGCCAGTAGTATAGGGCTAGCGGGGCGGCTAAACACCGGGGAGCTGTTTTTT

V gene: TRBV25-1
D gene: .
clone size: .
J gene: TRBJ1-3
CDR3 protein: CASSDDRHSGNTIYF
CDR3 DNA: TGTGCCAGCAGTGACGACAGACACTCTGGAAACACCATATATTTT

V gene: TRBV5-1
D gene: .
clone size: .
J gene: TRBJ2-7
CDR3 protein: CASSPYKNYEQYF
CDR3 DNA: TGCGCCAGCAGCCCATACAAAAACTACGAGCAGTACTTC

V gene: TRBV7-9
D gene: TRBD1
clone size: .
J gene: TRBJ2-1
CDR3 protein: CASSSRQGTGEQFF
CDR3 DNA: TGTGCCAGCAGCTCCCGACAGGGGACGGGTGAGCAGTTCTTC

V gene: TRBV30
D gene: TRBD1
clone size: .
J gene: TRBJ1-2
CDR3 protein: CAWGKQGTYGYTF
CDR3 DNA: TGTGCCTGGGGAAAACAGGGGACCTATGGCTACACCTTC

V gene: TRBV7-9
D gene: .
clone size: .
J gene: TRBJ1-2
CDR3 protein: CASSGGVNYGYTF
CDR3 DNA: TGTGCCAGCAGCGGCGGGGTAAACTATGGCTACACCTTC

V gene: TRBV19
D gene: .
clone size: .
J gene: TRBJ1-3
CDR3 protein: CASSRRDSGNTIYF
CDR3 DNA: TGTGCCAGTAGTCGGCGGGACTCTGGAAACACCATATATTTT

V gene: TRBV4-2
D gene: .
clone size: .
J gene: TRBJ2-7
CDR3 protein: CASSQDKGRWTTYEQYF
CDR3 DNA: TGTGCCAGCAGCCAAGATAAAGGGAGGTGGACCACCTACGAGCAGTACTTC

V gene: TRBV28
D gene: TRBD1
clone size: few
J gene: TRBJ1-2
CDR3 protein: CASSLGGGQGLGGYGYTF
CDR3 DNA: TGTGCCAGCAGTTTAGGGGGGGGACAGGGGCTCGGTGGCTATGGCTACACCTTC

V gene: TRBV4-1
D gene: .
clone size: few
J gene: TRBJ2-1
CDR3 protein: CASKRQGIHNEQFF
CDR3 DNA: TGCGCCAGCAAGAGGCAGGGAATCCACAATGAGCAGTTCTTC

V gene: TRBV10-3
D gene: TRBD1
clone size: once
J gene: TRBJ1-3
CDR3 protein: CAISDGQGHSGNTIYF
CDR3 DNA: TGTGCCATCAGTGACGGACAGGGCCACTCTGGAAACACCATATATTTT

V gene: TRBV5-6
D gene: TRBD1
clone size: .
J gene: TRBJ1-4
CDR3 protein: CASSAETGANEKLFF
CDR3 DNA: TGTGCCAGCAGCGCCGAGACAGGGGCTAATGAAAAACTGTTTTTT

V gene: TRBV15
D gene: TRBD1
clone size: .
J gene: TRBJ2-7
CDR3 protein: CATSRAGTEWYEQYF
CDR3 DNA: TGTGCCACCAGCAGGGCCGGGACAGAGTGGTACGAGCAGTACTTC

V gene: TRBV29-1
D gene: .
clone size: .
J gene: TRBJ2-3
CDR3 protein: CSVGSTNPTDTQYF
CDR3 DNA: TGCAGCGTTGGATCGACTAACCCTACAGATACGCAGTATTTT

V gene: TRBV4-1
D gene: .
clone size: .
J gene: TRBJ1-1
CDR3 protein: CASSHAGNTEAFF
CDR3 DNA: TGCGCCAGCAGCCATGCAGGGAACACTGAAGCTTTCTTT

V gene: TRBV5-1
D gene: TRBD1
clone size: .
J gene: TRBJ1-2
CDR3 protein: CASSLALDRSNYGYTF
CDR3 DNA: TGCGCCAGCAGCTTGGCTCTGGACAGGTCAAACTATGGCTACACCTTC

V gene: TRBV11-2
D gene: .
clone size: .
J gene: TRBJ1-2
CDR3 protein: CASSLAAGAGYTF
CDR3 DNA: TGTGCCAGCAGCTTAGCGGCAGGGGCTGGCTACACCTTC

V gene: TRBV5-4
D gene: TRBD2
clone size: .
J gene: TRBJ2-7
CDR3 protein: CASSLKGLDYEQYF
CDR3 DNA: TGTGCCAGCAGCTTGAAGGGACTAGACTACGAGCAGTACTTC

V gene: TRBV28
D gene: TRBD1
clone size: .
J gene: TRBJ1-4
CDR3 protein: CASSLAGQALEKLFF
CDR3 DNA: TGTGCCAGCAGTTTAGCAGGACAGGCGCTCGAAAAACTGTTTTTT

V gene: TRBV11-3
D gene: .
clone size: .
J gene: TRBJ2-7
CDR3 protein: CASTSEEGLSYEQYF
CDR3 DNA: TGTGCCAGCACCTCCGAGGAGGGGCTCTCCTACGAGCAGTACTTC

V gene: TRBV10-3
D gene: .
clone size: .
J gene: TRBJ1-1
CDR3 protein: CATTINRNTEAFF
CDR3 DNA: TGTGCCACCACCATTAACAGGAACACTGAAGCTTTCTTT

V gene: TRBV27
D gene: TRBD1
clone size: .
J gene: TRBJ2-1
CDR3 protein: CASSTRTGQGSDEQFF
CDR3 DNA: TGTGCCAGCAGTACCCGTACGGGACAGGGGTCTGATGAGCAGTTCTTC

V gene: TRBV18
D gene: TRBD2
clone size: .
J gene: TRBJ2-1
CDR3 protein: CASSPSRTSGNNEQFF
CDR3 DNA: TGTGCCAGCTCACCGTCTCGGACTAGCGGGAATAATGAGCAGTTCTTC

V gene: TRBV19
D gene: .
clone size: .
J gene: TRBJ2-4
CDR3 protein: CASSGDRELAKNIQYF
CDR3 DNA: TGTGCCAGTAGTGGCGACAGAGAGCTAGCCAAAAACATTCAGTACTTC

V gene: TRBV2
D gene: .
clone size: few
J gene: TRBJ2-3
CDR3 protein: CASSDFPGGGQSTDTQYF
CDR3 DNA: TGTGCCAGCAGTGATTTTCCCGGTGGCGGACAAAGCACAGATACGCAGTATTTT

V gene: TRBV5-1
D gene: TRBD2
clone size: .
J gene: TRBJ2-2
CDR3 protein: CASYRGTSGPNTGELFF
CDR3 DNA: TGCGCCAGTTACCGCGGGACTAGCGGGCCCAACACCGGGGAGCTGTTTTTT

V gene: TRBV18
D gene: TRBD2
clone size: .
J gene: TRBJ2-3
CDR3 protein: CASSPSMTSGRDTQYF
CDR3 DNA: TGTGCCAGCTCACCATCGATGACTAGCGGAAGAGATACGCAGTATTTT

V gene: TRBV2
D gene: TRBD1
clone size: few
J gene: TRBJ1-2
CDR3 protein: CARPSYNGQGQSYGYTF
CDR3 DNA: TGTGCCAGACCCTCATACAATGGACAGGGGCAAAGCTATGGCTACACCTTC

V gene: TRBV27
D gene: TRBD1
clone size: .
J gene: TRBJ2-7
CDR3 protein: CASSKYGTERNEQYF
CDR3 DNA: TGTGCCAGCAGCAAATACGGGACAGAAAGAAACGAGCAGTACTTC

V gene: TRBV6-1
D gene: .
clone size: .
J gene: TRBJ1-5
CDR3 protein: CASSFDFNQPQHF
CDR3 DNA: TGTGCCAGCAGTTTTGACTTTAATCAGCCCCAGCATTTT

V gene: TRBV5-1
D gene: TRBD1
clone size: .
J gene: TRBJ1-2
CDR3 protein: CASSLADRTGLYGYTF
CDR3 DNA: TGCGCCAGCAGCTTGGCCGATAGGACAGGGCTTTATGGCTACACCTTC

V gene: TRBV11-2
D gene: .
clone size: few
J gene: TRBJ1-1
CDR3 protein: CASSLVLGQGHGTEAFF
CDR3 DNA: TGTGCCAGCAGCTTAGTTTTGGGGCAGGGACACGGGACTGAAGCTTTCTTT

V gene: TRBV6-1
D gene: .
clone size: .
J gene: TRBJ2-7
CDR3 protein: CASRQNRAYEQYF
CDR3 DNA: TGTGCCAGCAGACAGAACAGGGCTTACGAGCAGTACTTC

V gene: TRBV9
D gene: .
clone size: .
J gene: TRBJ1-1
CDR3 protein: CASSVEGVSAEQPKF
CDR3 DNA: TGTGCCAGCAGCGTAGAAGGGGTCAGCGCCGAACAGCCAAAATTT

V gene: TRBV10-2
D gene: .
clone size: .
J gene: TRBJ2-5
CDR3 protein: CASSSQETQYF
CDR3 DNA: TGCGCCAGCAGCTCCCAAGAGACCCAGTACTTC

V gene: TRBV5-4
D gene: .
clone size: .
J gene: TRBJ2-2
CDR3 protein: CASSIDSSTGELFF
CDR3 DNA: TGTGCCAGCAGCATCGACAGCAGTACCGGGGAGCTGTTTTTT

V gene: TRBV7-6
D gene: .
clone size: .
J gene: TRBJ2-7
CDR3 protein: CASSRQSVGEQYF
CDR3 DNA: TGTGCCAGCAGCCGACAGTCGGTCGGCGAGCAGTACTTC

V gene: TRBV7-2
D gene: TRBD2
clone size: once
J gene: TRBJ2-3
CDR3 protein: CASSSGTRYRDTQYF
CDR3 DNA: TGTGCCAGCAGCTCCGGGACTAGATATCGTGATACGCAGTATTTT

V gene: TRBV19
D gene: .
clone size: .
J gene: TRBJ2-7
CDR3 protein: CATGISYEQYF
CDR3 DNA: TGTGCCACGGGTATTTCCTACGAGCAGTACTTC

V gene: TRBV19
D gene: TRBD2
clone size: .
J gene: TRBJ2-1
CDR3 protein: CASSIDLEASGEYNEQFF
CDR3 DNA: TGTGCCAGTAGTATAGATCTCGAGGCTAGCGGGGAGTACAATGAGCAGTTCTTC

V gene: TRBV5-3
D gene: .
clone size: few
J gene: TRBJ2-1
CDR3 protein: CARSPLGSSYNEQFF
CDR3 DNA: TGTGCCAGAAGCCCCCTTGGCAGTTCGTACAATGAGCAGTTCTTC

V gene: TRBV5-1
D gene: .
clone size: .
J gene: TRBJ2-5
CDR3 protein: CASSLSGTPQETQYF
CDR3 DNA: TGCGCCAGCAGCCTGTCGGGGACTCCTCAAGAGACCCAGTACTTC